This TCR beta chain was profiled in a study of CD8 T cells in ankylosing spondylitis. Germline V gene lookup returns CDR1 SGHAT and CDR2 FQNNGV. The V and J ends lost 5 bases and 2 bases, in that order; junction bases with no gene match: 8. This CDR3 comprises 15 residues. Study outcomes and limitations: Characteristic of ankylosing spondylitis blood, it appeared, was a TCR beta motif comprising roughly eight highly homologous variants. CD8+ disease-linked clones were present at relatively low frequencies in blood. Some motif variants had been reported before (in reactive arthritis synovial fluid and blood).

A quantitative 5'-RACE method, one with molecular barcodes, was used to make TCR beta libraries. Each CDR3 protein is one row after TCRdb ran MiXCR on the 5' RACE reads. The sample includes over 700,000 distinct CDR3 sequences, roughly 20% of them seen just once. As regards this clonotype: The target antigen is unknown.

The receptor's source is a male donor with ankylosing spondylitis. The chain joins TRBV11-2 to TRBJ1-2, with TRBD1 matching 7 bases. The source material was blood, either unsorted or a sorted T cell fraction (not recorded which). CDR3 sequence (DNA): TGTGCCAGCAGCGACAGGGTTTGGGGAAACTATGGCTACACCTTC. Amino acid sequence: CASSDRVWGNYGYTF.